Each of the 23 T cell receptor beta chains below was sequenced from the same sample in a study of T cell responses to AZD1222 COVID-19 vaccine. TCRdb's table, derived via immunoSEQ multiplex PCR, lists solely in-frame clones and lacks some. Altogether some 160,000 clones are present, roughly 92% being singletons, with the ten largest covering more than 1.5%. The sample here was peripheral blood, taken on day 0 of AZD1222 vaccination. The source of these receptors is an adult in good health.

The V and J genes are TRBV10-2 and TRBJ1-5; D unresolved. Germline values: CDR1 WSHSY, CDR2 SAAADI. V was cut by 5 bases and J by 0 bases, with 11 bases left in between. CDR3 length: 15 amino acids. In DNA, the CDR3 is TGCGCCAGCAGTAACAACCAGTATAGCAATCAGCCCCAGCATTTT. Protein sequence: CASSNNQYSNQPQHF.

This clone was found a few times. This sequence joins TRBV4-2 and TRBJ2-7; D may be TRBD1 (5 bases). V lost 1 base and J lost 5, with 12 bases in between. CDR1 LGHNA and CDR2 YNFKEQ come from the germline V gene. This CDR3 comprises 14 residues. This CDR3 reads CASSQAGRVHEQYF. The CDR3 DNA sequence: TGTGCCAGCAGCCAAGCCGGCAGGGTACACGAGCAGTACTTC.

The chain employs TRBV7-9 and TRBJ1-4, with 7 bases lining up with TRBD1. CDR3 length equals 14 residues. Germline V CDR1 and CDR2: SEHNR, FQNEAQ (reference sequence). J was trimmed by 8 bases and V by 5 bases; bases with no gene match: 8. The CDR3 protein is CASSTRGAGEKLFF. The CDR3 coding sequence is TGTGCCAGCAGCACCAGGGGGGCCGGGGAAAAACTGTTTTTT. The complete variable domain, with remaining parts taken from reference TRBV7-9 and TRBJ1-4, reads DTGVSQNPRHKITKRGQNVTFRCDPISEHNRLYWYRQTLGQGPEFLTYFQNEAQLEKSRLLSDRFSAERPKGSFSTLEIQRTEQGDSAMYLCASSTRGAGEKLFFGSGTQLSVL.

The chain joins TRBV6-2 or TRBV6-3 to TRBJ2-7; D unresolved. Between the trimmed V and J ends, which lost 3 bases and 11 bases, there was a span of 20 bases. Germline CDR1 MNHEY, CDR2 SVGEGT. This CDR3 is 14 amino acids long. CDR3 residues: CASSYLSSDSPKYF. The DNA of the CDR3 is TGTGCCAGCAGTTATCTCTCATCGGATTCCCCGAAGTACTTC.

The chain is built from TRBV5-8 and TRBJ1-3; TRBD1 aligns across 7 bases. The J segment lost 2 bases and the V segment lost 4 bases, leaving 12 bases of the junction unmatched. This CDR3 comprises 17 residues. CDR1 is SGHTS and CDR2 is YDEGEE in the germline V gene. The CDR3 DNA reads as TGTGCCAGCAGCCTATACAGGGGACTGATCACTGGAAACACCATATATTTT. Amino acids: CASSLYRGLITGNTIYF.

The genes are TRBV27 and TRBJ2-2; D uncertain. The ends were cut back, 5 bases at V and 5 bases at J, with 21 bases in the middle. The germline V gene encodes CDR1 MNHEY and CDR2 SMNVEV (reference sequence). The CDR3 is 17 amino acids. The CDR3 nucleotides are TGTGCCAGCAGTCATTACCCCCCCCGACTGGAGACCGGGGAGCTGTTTTTT. Translated: CASSHYPPRLETGELFF.

The chain links TRBV10-1 to TRBJ2-7; D uncertain. The CDR3 has 13 residues. CDR1 WNHNN and CDR2 SYGVQD come from the germline V gene (reference sequence). V lost 5 bases, J lost 1 base, and 9 bases lay in between. CDR3 sequence reads: CASSTTESYEQYF. CDR3 nucleotide sequence: TGCGCCAGCAGTACTACAGAGTCCTACGAGCAGTACTTC.

V usage is TRBV11-3 and J usage is TRBJ2-7, with TRBD1 matching over 8 bases. The trim removed 5 bases at V and 7 bases at J, leaving 4 bases unmatched. The CDR3 totals 12 residues. Germline CDR1 is SGHNT and CDR2 is YENEEA. This chain's CDR3 is CASSLQGEEQYF. The CDR3 nucleotides are TGTGCCAGCAGCCTACAGGGGGAAGAGCAGTACTTC. Combining the CDR3 with reference TRBV11-3 and TRBJ2-7 gives the whole variable domain EAGVVQSPRYKIIEKKQPVAFWCNPISGHNTLYWYLQNLGQGPELLIRYENEEAVDDSQLPKDRFSAERLKGVDSTLKIQPAELGDSAVYLCASSLQGEEQYFGPGTRLTVT.

The chain is built from TRBV7-9 and TRBJ1-1; no clear D. Germline CDR1 reads SEHNR; CDR2 reads FQNEAQ (reference sequence). The CDR3 consists of 14 residues. The ends were cut back, 8 bases at V and 0 bases at J, with 13 bases in the middle. The CDR3 nucleotides are TGTGCCAGCGTCCCACAGCTCATGAACACTGAAGCTTTCTTT. Its protein is CASVPQLMNTEAFF. Filled out from reference TRBV7-9 and TRBJ1-1, the complete variable domain reads DTGVSQNPRHKITKRGQNVTFRCDPISEHNRLYWYRQTLGQGPEFLTYFQNEAQLEKSRLLSDRFSAERPKGSFSTLEIQRTEQGDSAMYLCASVPQLMNTEAFFGQGTRLTVV.

The rearrangement links TRBV7-9 to TRBJ2-7, with D uncertain. The CDR3 is 15 residues long. Germline assignment: CDR1 SEHNR and CDR2 FQNEAQ (reference sequence). V shed 1 base and J shed 0 bases, with 10 bases lying between them. For the CDR3, the DNA is TGTGCCAGCAGCTTAGGACGTGGGGTCTCCTACGAGCAGTACTTC. This translates into CASSLGRGVSYEQYF. Looking up the rest from reference TRBV7-9 and TRBJ2-7 gives the full variable domain: DTGVSQNPRHKITKRGQNVTFRCDPISEHNRLYWYRQTLGQGPEFLTYFQNEAQLEKSRLLSDRFSAERPKGSFSTLEIQRTEQGDSAMYLCASSLGRGVSYEQYFGPGTRLTVT.

The chain couples TRBV14 to TRBJ2-3, with TRBD2 as a possible D gene (5 bases). CDR1 and CDR2 from the germline V gene are SGHDN and FVKESK. CDR3 length: 15 amino acids. Trimming removed 1 base at V and 6 bases at J, with 14 bases between. CDR3 region: CASSQGTLAGDTQYF. CDR3 sequence (DNA): TGTGCCAGCAGCCAAGGAACCCTAGCTGGGGATACGCAGTATTTT.

The chain links TRBV10-1 to TRBJ2-3; weak D call: TRBD2 (5 bases). The CDR3 covers 15 residues. V dropped 3 bases and J dropped 6 bases, with 16 bases sitting between them. The germline V gene has CDR1 WNHNN and CDR2 SYGVQD (reference sequence). CDR3 sequence (DNA): TGCGCCAGCAGTGATAATACGGGATATCGGGATACGCAGTATTTT. Protein product: CASSDNTGYRDTQYF.

This clone was seen only once. The chain joins TRBV6-5 to TRBJ2-4, with a possible D match to TRBD1 (7 bases). Per the germline V gene, CDR1 is MNHEY and CDR2 is SVGAGI. The CDR3 has 15 residues. The V end lost 0 bases, the J end lost 12 bases, and 18 bases lay between the germline ends. The CDR3 region has the DNA TGTGCCAGCAGTTACTCGAGTCTCCAGGGGGGTGCTCAGTACTTC. Residues: CASSYSSLQGGAQYF.

The rearrangement uses TRBV23-1 and TRBJ2-2; D is unresolved. TRBV23-1 is an open reading frame, and its role is uncertain. The CDR3 sequence is 13 residues long. V was cut by 5 bases and J by 8 bases, with 12 bases left in between. CDR3 bases: TGCGCCAGCAGTGCCCTCTCAAAAGGGGAGCTGTTTTTT. As protein: CASSALSKGELFF.

The rearrangement links TRBV10-2 to TRBJ1-6; TRBD1 matches at 9 bases. The V and J ends lost 6 bases and 7 bases, in that order; junction bases with no gene match: 10. The CDR3 consists of 16 residues. CDR1 is WSHSY, CDR2 SAAADI, per germline. The CDR3 is CASSTGQGRWNSPLHF. The DNA for the CDR3 is TGCGCCAGCAGCACCGGACAGGGGAGGTGGAATTCACCCCTCCACTTT.

This rearrangement joins TRBV29-1 to TRBJ2-3, with 9 bases fitting TRBD1. Germline CDR1 reads SQVTM; CDR2 reads ANQGSEA. The length of the CDR3 is 14 residues. The V gene end was trimmed by 3 bases and the J gene end by 4 bases; junction bases not matched to a gene: 5. CDR3 in DNA: TGCAGCGTTGATGACAGGGGGGGGCCAGATACGCAGTATTTT. Its translation: CSVDDRGGPDTQYF.

The chain employs TRBV20-1 and TRBJ1-2; 9 bases align to TRBD1. The CDR3 has 18 amino acids. CDR1 and CDR2 from the germline V gene are DFQATT and SNEGSKA (reference sequence). V lost 3 bases, J lost 0 bases, and 14 bases stayed unmatched. Written as DNA, the CDR3 is TGCAGTGCTAGTGGACACAGGGGGCTCAGGGGATCTAACTATGGCTACACCTTC. This codes for CSASGHRGLRGSNYGYTF.

The chain carries TRBV4-3 and TRBJ2-3; 11 positions agree with TRBD2. The junction had 17 bases not matched to a gene; V was cut back by 5 bases and J by 10 bases. CDR1 and CDR2 (germline): LGHNA, YSLEER. This CDR3 is built from 17 residues. CDR3 sequence reads: CASSTTLAGGGLNAQYF. CDR3 sequence (DNA): TGCGCCAGCAGCACCACGCTAGCGGGGGGTGGTTTGAATGCGCAGTATTTT.

The chain has TRBV2 and TRBJ1-3; TRBD1 is a possible D gene (5 bases). Germline V CDR1 and CDR2: SNHLY, FYNNEI. This CDR3 contains 13 residues. With 11 bases removed from V and 3 bases from J, the gap between germline ends came to 14 bases. The CDR3 is CAGKRDSGNTIYF. CDR3 DNA sequence: TGTGCCGGAAAACGAGACAGTGGAAACACCATATATTTT.

The chain links TRBV5-5 to TRBJ1-4; 9 bases agree with TRBD1. V was pared by 3 bases and J by 4 bases, with 10 bases of the junction left unmatched. Germline V gives CDR1 SGHKS, CDR2 YYEKEE (reference sequence). This CDR3 contains 17 residues. The CDR3 DNA follows: TGTGCCAGCAGCTATATCCGACAGGGACAGGGTAATGAAAAACTGTTTTTT. It specifies CASSYIRQGQGNEKLFF.

This chain links TRBV5-6 with TRBJ2-3; 9 positions agree with TRBD2. The CDR3 consists of 16 residues. The V gene's germline CDR1 is SGHDT and CDR2 YYEEEE. Losses at the gene ends were 1 base for V and 1 base for J; bases not matched to a gene: 4. The CDR3 reads CASSLSGGPRTDTQYF. As DNA, the CDR3 is TGTGCCAGCAGCTTGAGCGGGGGGCCGCGCACAGATACGCAGTATTTT.

V and J are TRBV6-5 and TRBJ1-2; the D gene is possibly TRBD1 (5 bases). The length of the CDR3 is 14 residues. The V gene's germline CDR1 is MNHEY and CDR2 SVGAGI. Trimming cost V 5 bases and J 4 bases, with 14 bases left between them. The DNA for the CDR3 is TGTGCCAGCAGTCAGGGAAGAGGGAGCTATGGCTACACCTTC. Amino acids: CASSQGRGSYGYTF.

The chain links TRBV5-1 to TRBJ2-3, with D perhaps matching TRBD2 (5 bases). Germline-derived CDR1 and CDR2 are SGHRS and YFSETQ. V was trimmed by 4 bases and J by 1 base, leaving 16 bases between them. The CDR3 extends over 16 amino acids. In DNA form, the CDR3 reads TGCGCCAGCAGCCCGAAACGGGAATGGGGCACAGATACGCAGTATTTT. It encodes CASSPKREWGTDTQYF.